This T cell receptor beta chain emerged from a study of T cell repertoires in ileal Crohn's disease. In the study overall: Every patient was operated on for stricturing (approximately 60%) or penetrating (approximately 40%) complications.

Overall study results and limits: Clonality above 26.8% at surgery always came with endoscopic recurrence.

Each sample's TCRB immunosequencing used five hundred nanograms of biopsy DNA. Sequenced by immunoSEQ multiplex PCR; TCRdb stores in-frame clones only, minus some. The table has approximately 30,000 clones, around 80% seen once. The CDR3 sequence is 13 residues long. Germline lookup yields CDR1 SEHNR and CDR2 FQNEAQ (reference sequence). Trimming stripped 5 bases from V and 8 bases from J, with 15 bases between. On this clone itself: Its antigen is unidentified.

The chain recombines TRBV7-9 with TRBJ1-2; D is uncertain. The TCR originated in an adult with Crohn's disease. Sequencing was done on a sample of ileal tissue. This CDR3 is CASSASPARGYTF. CDR3 in DNA: TGTGCCAGCAGCGCGTCCCCGGCGCGGGGCTACACCTTC.